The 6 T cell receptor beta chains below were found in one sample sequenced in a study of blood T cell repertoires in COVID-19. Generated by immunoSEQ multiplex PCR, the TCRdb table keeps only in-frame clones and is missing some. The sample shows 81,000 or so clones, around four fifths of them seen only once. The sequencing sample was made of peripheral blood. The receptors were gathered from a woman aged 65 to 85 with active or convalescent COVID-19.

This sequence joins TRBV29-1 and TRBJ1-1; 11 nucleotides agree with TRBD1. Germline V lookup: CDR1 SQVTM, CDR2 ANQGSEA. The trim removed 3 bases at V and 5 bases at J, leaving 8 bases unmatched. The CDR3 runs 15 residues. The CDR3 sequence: CSVDWTGGLLTEAFF. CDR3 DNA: TGCAGCGTTGATTGGACAGGGGGCCTGCTTACTGAAGCTTTCTTT.

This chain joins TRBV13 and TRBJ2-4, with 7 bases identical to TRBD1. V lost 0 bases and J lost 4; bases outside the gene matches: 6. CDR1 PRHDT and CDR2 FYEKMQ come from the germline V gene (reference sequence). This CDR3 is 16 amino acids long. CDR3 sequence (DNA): TGTGCCAGCAGCTTAGGATCCGGGACAGCTAAAAACATTCAGTACTTC. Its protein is CASSLGSGTAKNIQYF.

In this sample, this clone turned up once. The CDR3 coding sequence is TGTGCCAGTACCCCTCAGGGAAGGGGGCAAGTGGGTGCTTTCTTT. It specifies CASTPQGRGQVGAFF. V gene TRBV19 combines with J gene TRBJ1-1; 7 nucleotides line up with TRBD1. The CDR3 has 15 amino acids. The trim removed 7 bases at V and 11 bases at J, leaving 19 bases unmatched. Per germline, CDR1 LNHDA and CDR2 SQIVND (reference sequence).

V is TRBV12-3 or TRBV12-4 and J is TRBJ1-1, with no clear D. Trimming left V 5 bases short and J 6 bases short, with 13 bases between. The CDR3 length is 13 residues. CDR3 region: CASSTPRGAEAFF. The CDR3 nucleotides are TGTGCCAGCAGTACTCCTCGGGGAGCTGAAGCTTTCTTT.

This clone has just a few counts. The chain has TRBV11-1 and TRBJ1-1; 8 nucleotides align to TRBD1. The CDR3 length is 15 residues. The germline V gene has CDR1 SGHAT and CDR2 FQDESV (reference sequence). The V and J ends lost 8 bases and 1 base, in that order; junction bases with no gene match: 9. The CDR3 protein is CASRRTGTENTEAFF. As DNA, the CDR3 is TGTGCCAGCCGAAGGACAGGGACAGAGAACACTGAAGCTTTCTTT.

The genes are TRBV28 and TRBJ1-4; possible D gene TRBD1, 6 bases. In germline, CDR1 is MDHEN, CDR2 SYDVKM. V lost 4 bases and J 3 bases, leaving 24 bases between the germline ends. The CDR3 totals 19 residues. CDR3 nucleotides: TGTGCCAGCAGTTCGGCCAGCCACCGATACAGGGTAGCTAATGAAAAACTGTTTTTT. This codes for CASSSASHRYRVANEKLFF.